Below, 26 T cell receptor beta chains from the same sample are listed, as sequenced in a study of tumor and adjacent non-tumor tissue in lung cancer. The template was RNA from unsorted bulk tissue. The normal lung tissue was taken more than 3 cm from the tumor edge. The library came from three nested PCR rounds adapted from ARM-PCR protocols. TCRdb passed the multiplex PCR reads through MiXCR, listing each CDR3 protein once. The profile covers 60,000 to 85,000 distinct CDR3 sequences, with more than 75% appearing a single time and around 43% taken by the ten largest. Sequenced: distant non-tumor lung tissue. The receptors originated from a man between 60 and 75 years old with non-small cell lung cancer.

The chain joins TRBV6-5 to TRBJ1-3; 9 bases match TRBD1. This CDR3 comprises 17 residues. With V trimmed by 5 bases and J by 0 bases, 8 bases remained unmatched. CDR1 MNHEY and CDR2 SVGAGI come from the germline V gene. Here the CDR3 reads CASSITSTGGSGNTIYF. DNA for the CDR3: TGTGCCAGCAGTATCACCTCGACAGGGGGCTCTGGAAACACCATATATTTT.

This clonotype was seen many times. The J gene is TRBJ2-6, the V gene TRBV5-1, with 10 bases aligning to TRBD1. Trimming cost V 4 bases and J 1 base; bases outside gene matches: 5. The CDR3 sequence is 17 residues long. Germline CDR1 SGHRS, CDR2 YFSETQ. The CDR3 protein is CASSPWTGGSGANVLTF. The CDR3 DNA reads TGCGCCAGCAGCCCTTGGACAGGGGGGTCTGGGGCCAACGTCCTGACTTTC.

Ten or more counts support this clonotype. J is TRBJ2-1 and V is TRBV11-2, with D unclear. CDR1 is SGHAT and CDR2 is FQNNGV in the germline V gene. Trimming stripped 0 bases from V and 6 bases from J, with 6 bases between. This CDR3 contains 13 residues. CDR3 residues: CASSLEAANEQFF. The CDR3 bases are TGTGCCAGCAGCTTAGAGGCGGCCAATGAGCAGTTCTTC.

The chain joins TRBV6-5 to TRBJ2-5; the D is unclear. There are 11 residues in the CDR3. CDR1 MNHEY and CDR2 SVGAGI come from the germline V gene. Trimming left V 6 bases short and J 13 bases short, with 15 bases between. The CDR3 DNA follows: TGTGCCAGCAGAGGCACGTTGAGCCGGTACTTC. This encodes CASRGTLSRYF.

This clonotype was seen only once. No conserved phenylalanine or tryptophan ends this CDR3, so it is likely a read error. No DNA is shown, since the ends of the CDR3 on it are uncertain; the CDR3 is the one TCRdb lists. V usage is TRBV29-1 and J usage is TRBJ2-5; the table's TRBD2 call for D was not verified on the DNA. Per germline, CDR1 SQVTM and CDR2 ANQGSEA. 13 amino acids form the CDR3, both terminal residues included. This CDR3 is CSVLGGSGGARYL.

As to this clonotype: A junction boundary mismatches the germline segment, possibly from a read error. V is TRBV10-3 and J is TRBJ2-6; 13 bases agree with TRBD2. The CDR3 consists of 20 residues. In germline, CDR1 is ENHRY, CDR2 SYGVKD. The CDR3 loop reads CAISEHRTSGRDSGANLLTF. Here the CDR3 DNA reads TGTGCCATCAGTGAACATAGGACTAGCGGGAGAGACTCTGGGGCCAACCTCCTGACTTTC.

This clonotype was counted many times. V is TRBV20-1 and J is TRBJ2-1; perhaps D is TRBD1 or TRBD2 (5 bases each). The CDR3 contains 12 residues. V shed 6 bases and J shed 10 bases, with 16 bases lying between them. Germline CDR1 and CDR2: DFQATT and SNEGSKA (reference sequence). Here the CDR3 DNA reads TGCAGTGCATCCGGGACCCCGGAGGAGCAGTTCTTC. Its protein product is CSASGTPEEQFF.

Comments on this clonotype: The germline gene is not matched at one end of the junction; a read error may be the cause. This chain uses TRBV11-3 with TRBJ2-2; either TRBD1 or TRBD2 may fit D (6 bases each). Germline V gene data show CDR1 as SGHNT and CDR2 as YENEEA. The CDR3 spans 12 residues. CDR3 protein: CANRQGSREMFF. For the CDR3, the DNA is TGTGCCAATCGTCAGGGGTCCCGGGAGATGTTTTTT.

About this clonotype itself: An end of the junction differs from the germline gene, which may be a read error. The rearrangement uses TRBV5-1 and TRBJ1-2; tentative D call: TRBD1 (5 bases). The germline CDR1 and CDR2 sequences are SGHRS and YFSETQ. The CDR3 consists of 14 residues. The CDR3 is CASSLGWQGGGHTF. CDR3 coding DNA: TGCGCCAGCAGCTTGGGCTGGCAGGGCGGTGGCCACACCTTC. The variable domain in full, with the rest retrieved from reference TRBV5-1 and TRBJ1-2, is KAGVTQTPRYLIKTRGQQVTLSCSPISGHRSVSWYQQTPGQGLQFLFEYFSETQRNKGNFPGRFSGRQFSNSRSEMNVSTLELGDSALYLCASSLGWQGGGHTFGSGTRLTVV.

The CDR3 nucleotides are TGCGCCAGCAGCGGCGGGGACCCGAGGGCTAGCACAGATACGCAGTATTTT. It encodes CASSGGDPRASTDTQYF. The chain couples TRBV4-3 to TRBJ2-3; a possible D gene is TRBD2 (6 bases). V lost 5 bases to trimming and J lost 0 bases, with 18 bases between them. Germline V gene data show CDR1 as LGHNA and CDR2 as YSLEER. This CDR3 comprises 17 residues.

Of note for this clonotype: No conserved phenylalanine or tryptophan is present at the end of the CDR3, so a read error is the likely explanation. The chain joins TRBV13 to TRBJ2-3; D is perhaps TRBD1 (5 bases). The CDR3 loop spans 15 amino acids. Germline CDR1 and CDR2: PRHDT and FYEKMQ (reference sequence). The CDR3 reads CAGSLARQNTDTQYS. The CDR3 nucleotides read TGTGCCGGCAGCTTAGCAAGACAGAACACAGATACGCAGTATTCT.

This clonotype was detected many times. V usage is TRBV6-1 and J usage is TRBJ2-7; a possible D gene is TRBD2 (5 bases). This CDR3 has 11 amino acids. Germline V gives CDR1 MNHNS, CDR2 SASEGT. The V end was cut by 7 bases, the J end by 7 bases, with 11 bases between. Here the CDR3 reads CASIEPGEQYF. In DNA form, the CDR3 reads TGTGCCAGCATAGAGCCGGGGGAGCAGTACTTC.

The rearrangement links TRBV29-1 to TRBJ1-5; 7 bases are a match to TRBD1. Germline CDR1 is SQVTM and CDR2 is ANQGSEA. Losses at the gene ends were 6 bases for V and 5 bases for J; bases not matched to a gene: 7. This CDR3 region has 13 residues. DNA for the CDR3: TGCAGCGTGGGACAGTGGGGCGATCAGCCCCAGCATTTT. This codes for CSVGQWGDQPQHF. Full variable domain (missing parts from reference TRBV29-1 and TRBJ1-5): SAVISQKPSRDICQRGTSLTIQCQVDSQVTMMFWYRQQPGQSLTLIATANQGSEATYESGFVIDKFPISRPNLTFSTLTVSNMSPEDSSIYLCSVGQWGDQPQHFGDGTRLSIL.

This clonotype was counted a few times. One end of the junction does not line up with germline, which may come from a read error. This chain links TRBV28 with TRBJ2-3, with D possibly matching TRBD2 (6 bases). CDR3 size: 14 residues. Germline V gives CDR1 MDHEN, CDR2 SYDVKM. CDR3 amino acids: CASRTGDSTDTQYF. For the CDR3, the DNA is TGTGCCAGCCGAACGGGAGATTCCACAGATACACAGTATTTT.

To note about this clonotype: Germline is not matched at one junction end, which may reflect a read error. V usage is TRBV6-5 and J usage is TRBJ1-5; perhaps TRBD1 as D (5 bases). From germline, CDR1 is MNHEY and CDR2 SVGAGI. This CDR3 is built from 18 residues. The CDR3 region is CTSSNRGAGRMGYQPQHF. CDR3 DNA: TGTACCAGCAGTAACCGGGGCGCCGGGAGAATGGGCTATCAGCCCCAGCATTTT.

A note on this clonotype: A junction end diverges from the germline sequence, so it may reflect a read error. The chain combines TRBV29-1 with TRBJ2-7; tentatively, D is TRBD2 (6 bases). The germline CDR1 and CDR2 sequences are SQVTM and ANQGSEA. This CDR3 is 11 amino acids long. For the CDR3, the DNA is TGTAGCACGACTAGTGGCTACGAGCAGTACTTC. Residues: CSTTSGYEQYF.

The gene calls are TRBV29-1 and TRBJ2-1; no clear D gene. Trimming stripped 0 bases from V and 10 bases from J, with 7 bases between. There are 11 residues in the CDR3. Germline CDR1 reads SQVTM; CDR2 reads ANQGSEA. CDR3 amino acids: CSVEDTVEQFF. The CDR3 coding sequence is TGCAGCGTTGAAGATACGGTGGAGCAGTTCTTC.

This clonotype appeared a single time. V and J are TRBV29-1 and TRBJ2-3; possible D gene TRBD1, 5 bases. Between the trimmed V and J ends, which lost 8 bases and 2 bases, there was a span of 14 bases. The CDR3 contains 13 residues. Germline V gene data show CDR1 as SQVTM and CDR2 as ANQGSEA. The CDR3, as DNA: TGCAGCCCTAGTTTACAGGACACAGATACGCAGTATTTT. As protein: CSPSLQDTDTQYF.

With respect to this clonotype: At one end, the junction sequence differs from germline, possibly due to a read error. The DNA of the CDR3 is TGCGCCAGCAGCTTGGCGGGACAGAGCACAGGGGAGCTGTGTTTT. Translation gives CASSLAGQSTGELCF. The V and J genes are TRBV5-1 and TRBJ2-2, with 7 bases fitting TRBD1. The germline V gene encodes CDR1 SGHRS and CDR2 YFSETQ. This CDR3 spans 15 amino acids.

As to this clonotype: Just one base apart from a much larger clone, this may be a read error. The CDR3 spells CSARDVVSENTIYF. CDR3 coding DNA: TGCAGTGCTAGAGATGTGGTATCTGAAAACACCATATATTTT. V is TRBV20-1 and J is TRBJ1-3, with D unclear. This CDR3 region has 14 residues. Germline V gene data show CDR1 as DFQATT and CDR2 as SNEGSKA (reference sequence).

To note about this clonotype: A much more abundant neighbour one base away suggests this may be a read error. The rearrangement joins TRBV28 to TRBJ2-1; 7 bases are a match to TRBD2. Germline lookup yields CDR1 MDHEN and CDR2 SYDVKM. The CDR3 consists of 15 residues. Unmatched junction bases numbered 3, after V lost 3 bases and J lost 1 base. CDR3 region: CASSLAGRSYNEQFF. As DNA, the CDR3 is TGTGCCAGCAGTTTGGCCGGGAGGTCCTACAATGAGCAGTTCTTC.

Concerning this clonotype itself: It may be a read error: a sequence one base away is much more abundant. V and J are TRBV24-1 and TRBJ2-5; D perhaps matches TRBD2 (6 bases). Germline values: CDR1 KGHDR, CDR2 SFDVKD. The CDR3 runs 17 residues. The chain's CDR3 is CATSDLPTGGVKETQCF. The CDR3 DNA is TGTGCCACCAGTGATTTACCAACAGGAGGGGTGAAAGAGACCCAGTGCTTC.

The table lists this clonotype with a count of one. One end of the junction does not line up with germline, which may come from a read error. This chain links TRBV29-1 with TRBJ2-7; D perhaps matches TRBD1 (6 bases). The CDR3 runs 14 residues. Germline V gene data show CDR1 as SQVTM and CDR2 as ANQGSEA. The CDR3 region is CSVVSVDSTYEHYF. DNA of the CDR3: TGTAGCGTTGTAAGCGTGGACAGCACCTACGAGCATTACTTC.

This chain's CDR3 is CASSPGQGSEQFF. CDR3 nucleotides: TGTGCCAGCAGTCCTGGACAGGGCAGCGAGCAGTTCTTC. This chain joins TRBV12-3 or TRBV12-4 and TRBJ2-1; TRBD1 agrees at 8 bases. The CDR3 covers 13 residues. J gave up 10 bases and V 5 bases, and 7 bases lay outside the gene matches.

As regards this clonotype: A clone one base away is much larger, so this may be a read error. The rearrangement joins TRBV5-1 to TRBJ2-1; 9 bases align to TRBD2. The CDR3 covers 15 residues. The germline CDR1 and CDR2 sequences are SGHRS and YFSETQ. CDR3 sequence reads: CASSLGRGRVNELFF. The CDR3 DNA sequence: TGCGCCAGCAGCTTAGGCCGCGGGAGGGTCAATGAGCTGTTCTTC.

Comment on this clonotype: One end of the junction does not line up with germline, which may come from a read error. This chain connects TRBV11-1 to TRBJ2-2; D may be TRBD2 (5 bases). CDR1 is SGHAT, CDR2 FQDESV, per germline (reference sequence). This CDR3 comprises 14 residues. In nucleotides, the CDR3 is TGTGCCAGTAGCTATACTAGTGGCACCGAAGAGCTGTATTTT. Translated, it gives CASSYTSGTEELYF.